This T cell receptor beta chain was profiled in a study of blood T cell repertoires in COVID-19. Whole-study context: Whether acute or convalescent, the COVID-19 samples came from the United States, Italy and Spain. PBMCs, B-cell-depleted T cells, or T cells provided the cDNA or gDNA that made up the material.

This CDR3 is built from 12 residues. CDR1 SGHNT and CDR2 YYREEE come from the germline V gene (reference sequence). Trimming pared 4 bases from V and 2 bases from J, leaving 7 bases between. Methods used by the authors: From reference gene primer amplification, estimates of nucleated cell counts were derived. Clones were read by immunoSEQ multiplex PCR, and TCRdb kept only the in-frame ones, dropping some. V and J calls and clone size follow that table, whereas D and trimming were derived from the DNA. Of about 55,000 clones listed, over 75% are singletons. The chain uses TRBV5-4 and TRBJ2-7, with TRBD2 as a possible D gene (6 bases). Material for sequencing was peripheral blood. The sequence derives from a man between 65 and 80 years old with acute or convalescent COVID-19. As DNA, the CDR3 is TGTGCCAGCAGCAGGGAGGCCTACGAGCAGTACTTC. Translation: CASSREAYEQYF.